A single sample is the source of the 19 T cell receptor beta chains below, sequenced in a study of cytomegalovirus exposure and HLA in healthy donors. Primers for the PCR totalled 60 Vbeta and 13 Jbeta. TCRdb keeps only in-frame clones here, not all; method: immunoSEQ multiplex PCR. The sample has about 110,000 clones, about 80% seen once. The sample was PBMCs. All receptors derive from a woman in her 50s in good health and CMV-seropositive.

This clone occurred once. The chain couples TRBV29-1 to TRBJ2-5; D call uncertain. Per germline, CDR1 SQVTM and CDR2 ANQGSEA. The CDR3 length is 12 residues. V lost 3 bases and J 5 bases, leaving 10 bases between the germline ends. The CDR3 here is CSVDSEAETQYF. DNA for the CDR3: TGCAGCGTTGACTCTGAAGCGGAGACCCAGTACTTC.

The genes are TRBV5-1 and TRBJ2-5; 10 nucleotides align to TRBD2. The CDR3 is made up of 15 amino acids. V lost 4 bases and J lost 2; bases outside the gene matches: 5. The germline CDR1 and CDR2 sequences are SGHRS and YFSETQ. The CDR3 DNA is TGCGCCAGCAGCCGCGGACTAGCGGCTCAAGAGACCCAGTACTTC. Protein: CASSRGLAAQETQYF.

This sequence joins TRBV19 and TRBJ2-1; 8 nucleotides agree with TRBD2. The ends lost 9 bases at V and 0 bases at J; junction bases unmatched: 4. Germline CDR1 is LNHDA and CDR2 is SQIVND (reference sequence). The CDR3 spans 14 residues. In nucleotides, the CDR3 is TGTGCCAGCGGCGGGAGGAGCTCCTACAATGAGCAGTTCTTC. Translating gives CASGGRSSYNEQFF.

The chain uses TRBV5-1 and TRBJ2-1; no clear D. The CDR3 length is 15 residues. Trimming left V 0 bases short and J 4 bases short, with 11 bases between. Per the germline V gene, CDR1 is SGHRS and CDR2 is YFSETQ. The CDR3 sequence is CASSLGLDSYNEQFF. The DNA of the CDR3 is TGCGCCAGCAGCTTGGGGCTAGACTCTTACAATGAGCAGTTCTTC.

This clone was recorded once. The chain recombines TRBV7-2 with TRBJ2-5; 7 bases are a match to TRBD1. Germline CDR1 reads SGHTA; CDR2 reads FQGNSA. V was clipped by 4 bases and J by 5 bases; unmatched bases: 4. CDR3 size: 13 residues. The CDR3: CASSSQGWETQYF. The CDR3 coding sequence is TGTGCCAGCAGCTCACAGGGGTGGGAGACCCAGTACTTC.

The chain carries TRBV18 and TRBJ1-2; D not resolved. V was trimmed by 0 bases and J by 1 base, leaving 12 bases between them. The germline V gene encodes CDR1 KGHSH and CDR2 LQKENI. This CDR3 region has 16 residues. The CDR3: CASSPPAHTNNYGYTF. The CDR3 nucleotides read TGTGCCAGCTCACCACCTGCTCACACGAATAACTATGGCTACACCTTC. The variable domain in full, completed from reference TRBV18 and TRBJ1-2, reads NAGVMQNPRHLVRRRGQEARLRCSPMKGHSHVYWYRQLPEEGLKFMVYLQKENIIDESGMPKERFSAEFPKEGPSILRIQQVVRGDSAAYFCASSPPAHTNNYGYTFGSGTRLTVV.

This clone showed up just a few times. The DNA of the CDR3 is TGTGCCAGCAGCACGAACCCAGGGGGCGCAGAGACCCAGTACTTC. As protein: CASSTNPGGAETQYF. V is TRBV9 and J is TRBJ2-5, with TRBD1 matching 8 bases. CDR1 and CDR2 (germline): SGDLS, YYNGEE. This CDR3 has 15 residues. V was clipped by 4 bases and J by 4 bases; unmatched bases: 9.

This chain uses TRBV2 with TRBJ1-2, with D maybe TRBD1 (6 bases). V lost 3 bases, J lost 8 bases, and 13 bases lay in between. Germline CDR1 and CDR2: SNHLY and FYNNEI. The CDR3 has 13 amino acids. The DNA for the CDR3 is TGTGCCAGCAGTGACAGGGGCAGAGGGGGCTACACCTTC. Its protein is CASSDRGRGGYTF.

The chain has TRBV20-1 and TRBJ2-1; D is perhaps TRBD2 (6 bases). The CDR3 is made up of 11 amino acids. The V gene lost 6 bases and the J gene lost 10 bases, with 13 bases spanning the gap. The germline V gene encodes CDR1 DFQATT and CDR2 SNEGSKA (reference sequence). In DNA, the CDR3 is TGCAGTGCCCAACTAGCTAGCGAGCAGTTCTTC. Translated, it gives CSAQLASEQFF.

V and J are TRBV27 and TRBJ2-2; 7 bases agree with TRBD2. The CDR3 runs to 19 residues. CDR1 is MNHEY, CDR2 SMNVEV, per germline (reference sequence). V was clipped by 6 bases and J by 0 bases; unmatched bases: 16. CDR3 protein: CASRPWGVVGLANTGELFF. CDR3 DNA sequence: TGTGCCAGCAGACCCTGGGGCGTCGTAGGACTAGCGAACACCGGGGAGCTGTTTTTT.

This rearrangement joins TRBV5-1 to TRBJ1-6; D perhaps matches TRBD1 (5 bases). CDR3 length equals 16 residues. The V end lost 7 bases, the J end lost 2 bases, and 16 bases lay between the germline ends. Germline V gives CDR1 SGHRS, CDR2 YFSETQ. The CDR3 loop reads CASRRGEATYNSPLHF. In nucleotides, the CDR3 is TGCGCCAGCCGCCGGGGGGAGGCCACCTATAATTCACCCCTCCACTTT.

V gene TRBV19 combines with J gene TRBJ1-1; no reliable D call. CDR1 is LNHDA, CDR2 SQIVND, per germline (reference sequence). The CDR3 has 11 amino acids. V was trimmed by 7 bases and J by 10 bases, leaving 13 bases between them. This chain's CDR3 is CASTGPGRAFF. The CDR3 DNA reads TGTGCCAGTACCGGCCCGGGGAGAGCTTTCTTT.

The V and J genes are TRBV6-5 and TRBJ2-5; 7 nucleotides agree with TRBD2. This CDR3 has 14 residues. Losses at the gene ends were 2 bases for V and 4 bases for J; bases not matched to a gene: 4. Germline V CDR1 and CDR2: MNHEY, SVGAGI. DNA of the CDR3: TGTGCCAGCAGTTACCGGGAGGCGGGAGAGACCCAGTACTTC. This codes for CASSYREAGETQYF.

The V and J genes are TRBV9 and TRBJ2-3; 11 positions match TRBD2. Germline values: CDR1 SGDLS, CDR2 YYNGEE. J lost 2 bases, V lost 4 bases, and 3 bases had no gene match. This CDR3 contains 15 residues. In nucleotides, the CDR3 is TGTGCCAGCAGCTTGGGACTAGCGGTCACAGATACGCAGTATTTT. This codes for CASSLGLAVTDTQYF.

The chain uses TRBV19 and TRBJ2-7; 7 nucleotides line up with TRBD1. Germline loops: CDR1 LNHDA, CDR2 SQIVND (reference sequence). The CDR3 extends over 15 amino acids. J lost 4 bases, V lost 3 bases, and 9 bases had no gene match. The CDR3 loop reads CASSIGTGDGYEQYF. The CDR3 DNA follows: TGTGCCAGTAGTATCGGCACAGGGGATGGGTACGAGCAGTACTTC. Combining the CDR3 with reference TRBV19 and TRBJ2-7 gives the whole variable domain DGGITQSPKYLFRKEGQNVTLSCEQNLNHDAMYWYRQDPGQGLRLIYYSQIVNDFQKGDIAEGYSVSREKKESFPLTVTSAQKNPTAFYLCASSIGTGDGYEQYFGPGTRLTVT.

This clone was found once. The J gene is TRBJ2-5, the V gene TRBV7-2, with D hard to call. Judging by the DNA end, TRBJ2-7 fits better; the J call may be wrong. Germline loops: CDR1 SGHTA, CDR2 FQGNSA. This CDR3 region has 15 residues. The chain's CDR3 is CASSLDPGSPYEQYF. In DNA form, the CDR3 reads TGTGCCAGCAGCTTAGACCCCGGGTCCCCTTACGAGCAGTACTTC.

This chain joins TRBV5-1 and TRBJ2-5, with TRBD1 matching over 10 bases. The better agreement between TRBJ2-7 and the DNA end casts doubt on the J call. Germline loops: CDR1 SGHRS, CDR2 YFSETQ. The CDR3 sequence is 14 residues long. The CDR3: CASSATGTGAEQYF. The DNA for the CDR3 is TGCGCCAGCAGCGCCACCGGGACAGGGGCCGAGCAGTACTTC.

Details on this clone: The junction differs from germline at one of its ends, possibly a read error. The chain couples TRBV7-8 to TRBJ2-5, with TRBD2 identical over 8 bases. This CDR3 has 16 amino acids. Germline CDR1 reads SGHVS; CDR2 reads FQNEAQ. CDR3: CASSFSPLPAGEAQYF. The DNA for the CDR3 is TGTGCCAGCAGCTTTTCACCATTGCCAGCGGGAGAGGCCCAGTACTTC.

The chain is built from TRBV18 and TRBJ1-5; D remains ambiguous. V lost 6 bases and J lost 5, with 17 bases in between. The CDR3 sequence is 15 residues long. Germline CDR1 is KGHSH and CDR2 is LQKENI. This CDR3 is CASSPSREGDQPQHF. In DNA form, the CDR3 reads TGTGCCAGCTCGCCCTCCCGGGAGGGTGATCAGCCCCAGCATTTT.